This TCR beta chain is drawn from a study of CD8 T cells in ankylosing spondylitis. Study-wide results and caveats: Disease-linked clones reportedly concentrated significantly in matched ankylosing spondylitis synovial fluid. Before this, some motif variants had been reported in reactive arthritis synovial fluid and blood. It appeared that ankylosing spondylitis blood was characterized by a TCR beta motif of under ten highly homologous variants. Disease-linked clones were found to be CD8+ and relatively rare in peripheral blood.

Deletions cut 0 bases from V and 0 bases from J, with 18 bases between. The CDR3 spans 18 residues. The V gene's germline CDR1 is DFQATT and CDR2 SNEGSKA (reference sequence). Concerning this clonotype itself: The antigen is undetermined.

The TCR beta libraries were generated through quantitative 5'-RACE incorporating molecular barcodes. Each CDR3 protein is one row after TCRdb ran MiXCR on the 5' RACE reads. The sample includes about 330,000 distinct CDR3 sequences, around 7.6% of them seen just once. The source material was blood, either unsorted or a sorted T cell fraction (not recorded which). The receptor was isolated from a male donor with ankylosing spondylitis. V gene TRBV20-1 combines with J gene TRBJ1-5, with D maybe TRBD1 (6 bases). The CDR3 is CSARDKFGKGDSNQPQHF. CDR3 in DNA: TGCAGTGCTAGAGATAAGTTCGGAAAGGGGGATAGCAATCAGCCCCAGCATTTT.